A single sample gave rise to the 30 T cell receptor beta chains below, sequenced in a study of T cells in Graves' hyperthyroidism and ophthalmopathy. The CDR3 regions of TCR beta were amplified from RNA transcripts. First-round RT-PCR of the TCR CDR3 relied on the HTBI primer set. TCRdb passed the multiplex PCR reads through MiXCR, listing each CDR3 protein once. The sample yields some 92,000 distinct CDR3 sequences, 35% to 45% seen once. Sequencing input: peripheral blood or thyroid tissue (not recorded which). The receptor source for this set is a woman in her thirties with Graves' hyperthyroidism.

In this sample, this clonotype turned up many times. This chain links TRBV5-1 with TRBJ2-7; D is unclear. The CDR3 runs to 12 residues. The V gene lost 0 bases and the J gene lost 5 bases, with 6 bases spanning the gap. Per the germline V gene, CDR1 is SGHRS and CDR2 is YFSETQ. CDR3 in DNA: TGCGCCAGCAGCTTGGATTTCCACGAGCAGTACTTC. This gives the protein CASSLDFHEQYF. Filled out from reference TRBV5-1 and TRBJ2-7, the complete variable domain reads KAGVTQTPRYLIKTRGQQVTLSCSPISGHRSVSWYQQTPGQGLQFLFEYFSETQRNKGNFPGRFSGRQFSNSRSEMNVSTLELGDSALYLCASSLDFHEQYFGPGTRLTVT.

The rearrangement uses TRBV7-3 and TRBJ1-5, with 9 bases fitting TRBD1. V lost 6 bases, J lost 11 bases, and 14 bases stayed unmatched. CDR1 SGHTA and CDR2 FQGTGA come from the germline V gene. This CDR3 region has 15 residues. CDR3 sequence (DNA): TGTGCCAGCAGTGCCGTCGGACAGGGGACGTACGCCCAGCATTTT. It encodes CASSAVGQGTYAQHF. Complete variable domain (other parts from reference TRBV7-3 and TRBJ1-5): GAGVSQTPSNKVTEKGKYVELRCDPISGHTALYWYRQSLGQGPEFLIYFQGTGAADDSGLPNDRFFAVRPEGSVSTLKIQRTERGDSAVYLCASSAVGQGTYAQHFGDGTRLSIL.

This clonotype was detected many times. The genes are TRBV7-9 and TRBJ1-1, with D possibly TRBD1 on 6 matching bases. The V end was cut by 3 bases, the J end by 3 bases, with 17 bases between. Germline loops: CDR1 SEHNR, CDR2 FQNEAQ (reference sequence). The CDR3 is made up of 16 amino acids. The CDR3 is CASSFTAGAGDTEAFF. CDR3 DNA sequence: TGTGCCAGCAGCTTCACAGCAGGGGCCGGGGACACTGAAGCTTTCTTT.

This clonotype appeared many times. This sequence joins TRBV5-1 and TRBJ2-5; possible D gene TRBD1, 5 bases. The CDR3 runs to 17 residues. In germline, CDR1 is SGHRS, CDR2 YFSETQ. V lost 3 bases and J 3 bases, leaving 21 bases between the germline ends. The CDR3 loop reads CASSYLRGRDIEETQYF. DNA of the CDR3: TGCGCCAGCAGCTACCTTAGGGGTCGAGATATTGAAGAGACCCAGTACTTC.

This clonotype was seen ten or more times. CDR3 in amino acids: CASSLLDGEQYF. As DNA, the CDR3 is TGTGCCAGCAGCTTATTGGATGGCGAGCAGTACTTC. The chain uses TRBV5-5 and TRBJ2-7, with D unresolved. Germline CDR1 reads SGHKS; CDR2 reads YYEKEE (reference sequence). The CDR3 extends over 12 amino acids. Trimming left V 2 bases short and J 6 bases short, with 9 bases between.

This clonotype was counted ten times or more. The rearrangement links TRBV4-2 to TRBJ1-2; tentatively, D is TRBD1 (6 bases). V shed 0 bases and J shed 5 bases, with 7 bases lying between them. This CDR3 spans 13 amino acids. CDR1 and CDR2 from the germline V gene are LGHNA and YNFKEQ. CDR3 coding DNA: TGTGCCAGCAGCCAAGAGCAGGGGTATGGCTACACCTTC. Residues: CASSQEQGYGYTF.

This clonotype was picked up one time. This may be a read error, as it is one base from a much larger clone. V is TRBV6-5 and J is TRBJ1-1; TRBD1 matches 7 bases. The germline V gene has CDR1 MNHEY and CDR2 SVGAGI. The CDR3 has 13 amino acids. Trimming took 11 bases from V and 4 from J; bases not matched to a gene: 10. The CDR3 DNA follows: TGTGCCGGCCGGAGGGGGCTTGTCACTGAAGCTTTCTTT. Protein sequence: CAGRRGLVTEAFF.

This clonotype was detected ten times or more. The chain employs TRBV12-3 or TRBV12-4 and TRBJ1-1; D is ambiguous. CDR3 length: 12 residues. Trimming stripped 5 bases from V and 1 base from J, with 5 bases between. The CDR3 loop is CASSGWNTEAFF. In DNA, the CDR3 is TGTGCCAGCAGTGGGTGGAACACTGAAGCTTTCTTT.

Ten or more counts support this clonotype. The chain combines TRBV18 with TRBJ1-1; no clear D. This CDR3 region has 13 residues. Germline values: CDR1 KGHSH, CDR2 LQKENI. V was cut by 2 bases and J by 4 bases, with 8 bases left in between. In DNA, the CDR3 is TGTGCCAGCTCACCAGGAGAGGGCACTGAAGCTTTCTTT. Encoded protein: CASSPGEGTEAFF.

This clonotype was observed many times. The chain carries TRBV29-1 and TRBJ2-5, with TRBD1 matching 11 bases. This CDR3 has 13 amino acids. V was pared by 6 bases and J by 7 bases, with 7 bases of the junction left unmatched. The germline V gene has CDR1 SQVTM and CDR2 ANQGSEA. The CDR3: CSVAGQGGGTQYF. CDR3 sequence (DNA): TGCAGCGTAGCGGGACAGGGGGGGGGGACCCAGTACTTC.

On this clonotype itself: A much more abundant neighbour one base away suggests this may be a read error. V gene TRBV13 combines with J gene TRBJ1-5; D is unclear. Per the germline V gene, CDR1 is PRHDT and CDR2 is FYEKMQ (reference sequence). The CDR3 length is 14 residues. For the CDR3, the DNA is TGTGCCAGCAGTGAATGGGTAGTCAATCAGCCCCCGCATTTT. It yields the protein CASSEWVVNQPPHF. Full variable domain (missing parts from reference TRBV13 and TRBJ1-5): AAGVIQSPRHLIKEKRETATLKCYPIPRHDTVYWYQQGPGQDPQFLISFYEKMQSDKGSIPDRFSAQQFSDYHSELNMSSLELGDSALYFCASSEWVVNQPPHFGDGTRLSIL.

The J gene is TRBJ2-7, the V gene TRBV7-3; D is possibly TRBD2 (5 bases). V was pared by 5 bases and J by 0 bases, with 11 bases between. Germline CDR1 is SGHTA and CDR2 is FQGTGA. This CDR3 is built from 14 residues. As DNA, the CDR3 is TGTGCCAGCAGCCCCGGACGGGACTCCTACGAGCAGTACTTC. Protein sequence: CASSPGRDSYEQYF.

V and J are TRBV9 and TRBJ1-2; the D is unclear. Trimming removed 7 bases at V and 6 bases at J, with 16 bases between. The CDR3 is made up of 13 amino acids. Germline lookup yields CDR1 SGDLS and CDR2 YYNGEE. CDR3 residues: CASGDLRRNGYTF. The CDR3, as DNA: TGTGCCAGCGGCGACTTACGGCGCAATGGCTACACCTTC.

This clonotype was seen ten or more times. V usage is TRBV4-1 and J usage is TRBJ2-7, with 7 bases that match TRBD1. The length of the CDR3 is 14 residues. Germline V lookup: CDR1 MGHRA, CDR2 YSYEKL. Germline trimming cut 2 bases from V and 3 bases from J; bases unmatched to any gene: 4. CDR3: CASSQRDSSYEQYF. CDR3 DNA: TGCGCCAGCAGCCAACGGGACAGCAGCTACGAGCAGTACTTC.

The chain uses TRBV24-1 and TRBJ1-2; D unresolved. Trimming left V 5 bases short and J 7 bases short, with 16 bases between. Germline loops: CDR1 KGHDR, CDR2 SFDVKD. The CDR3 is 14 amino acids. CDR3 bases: TGTGCCACCAGTGCAGGACGGATGGGTCGTGGCTACACCTTC. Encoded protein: CATSAGRMGRGYTF.

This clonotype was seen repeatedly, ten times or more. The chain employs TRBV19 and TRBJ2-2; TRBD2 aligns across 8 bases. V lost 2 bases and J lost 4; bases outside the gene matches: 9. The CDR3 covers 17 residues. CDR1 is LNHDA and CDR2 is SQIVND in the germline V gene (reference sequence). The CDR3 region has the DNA TGTGCCAGTAGTATACCCAGCGGGAGAGATGGCACCGGGGAGCTGTTTTTT. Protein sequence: CASSIPSGRDGTGELFF.

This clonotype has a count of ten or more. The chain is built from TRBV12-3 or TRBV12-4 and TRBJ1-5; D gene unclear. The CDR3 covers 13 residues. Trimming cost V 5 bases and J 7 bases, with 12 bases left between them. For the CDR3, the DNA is TGTGCCAGCAGTCCGGACGTCAACCAGCCCCAGCATTTT. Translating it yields CASSPDVNQPQHF.

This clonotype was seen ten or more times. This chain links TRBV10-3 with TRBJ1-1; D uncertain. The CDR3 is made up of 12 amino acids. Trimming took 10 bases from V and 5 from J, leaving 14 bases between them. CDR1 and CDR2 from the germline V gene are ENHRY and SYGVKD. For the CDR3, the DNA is TGTGCCACCTCGCCCGAATTGACTGAAGCTTTCTTT. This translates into CATSPELTEAFF.

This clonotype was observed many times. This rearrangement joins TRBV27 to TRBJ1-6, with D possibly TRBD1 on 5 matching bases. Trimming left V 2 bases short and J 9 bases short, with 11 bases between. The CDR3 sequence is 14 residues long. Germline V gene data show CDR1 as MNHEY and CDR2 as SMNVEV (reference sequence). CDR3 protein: CASSLVGAGSPLHF. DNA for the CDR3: TGTGCCAGCAGTTTAGTCGGGGCGGGTTCACCCCTCCACTTT.

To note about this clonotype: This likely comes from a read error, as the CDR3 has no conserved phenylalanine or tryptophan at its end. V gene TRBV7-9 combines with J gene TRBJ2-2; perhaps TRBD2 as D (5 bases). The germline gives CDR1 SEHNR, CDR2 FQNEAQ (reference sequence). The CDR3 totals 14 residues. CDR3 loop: CASSLVANTGELFL. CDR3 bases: TGTGCCAGCAGCTTGGTAGCGAACACTGGGGAGCTGTTTCTT.

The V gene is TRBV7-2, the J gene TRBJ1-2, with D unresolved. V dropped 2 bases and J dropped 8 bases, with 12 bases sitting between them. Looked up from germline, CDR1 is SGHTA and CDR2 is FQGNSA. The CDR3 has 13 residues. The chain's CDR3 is CASSLRNAPGYTF. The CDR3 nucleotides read TGTGCCAGCAGCTTACGGAACGCTCCGGGCTACACCTTC.

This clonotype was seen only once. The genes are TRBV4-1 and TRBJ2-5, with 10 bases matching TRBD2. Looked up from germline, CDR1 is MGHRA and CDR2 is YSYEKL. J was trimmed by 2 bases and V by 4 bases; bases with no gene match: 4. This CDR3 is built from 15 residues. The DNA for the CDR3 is TGCGCCAGCAGCCCCCCGGGACTAGCGCAAGAGACCCAGTACTTC. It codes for CASSPPGLAQETQYF.

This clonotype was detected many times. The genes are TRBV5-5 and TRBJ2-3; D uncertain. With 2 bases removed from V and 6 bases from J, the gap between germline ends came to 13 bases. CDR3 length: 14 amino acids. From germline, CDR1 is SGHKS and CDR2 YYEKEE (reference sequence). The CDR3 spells CASSFRSPEDTQYF. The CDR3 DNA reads TGTGCCAGCAGCTTCCGTTCGCCCGAGGATACGCAGTATTTT.

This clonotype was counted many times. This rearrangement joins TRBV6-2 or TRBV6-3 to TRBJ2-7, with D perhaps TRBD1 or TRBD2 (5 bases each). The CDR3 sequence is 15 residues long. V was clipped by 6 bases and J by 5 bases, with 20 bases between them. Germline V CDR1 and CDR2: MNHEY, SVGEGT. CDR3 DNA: TGTGCCAGCAGCCACACAGGCCCGAGGGGCAACGAGCAGTACTTC. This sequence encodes CASSHTGPRGNEQYF.

CDR3 DNA sequence: TGTGCCACCAGCAAGATGTACTCCTACGAGCAGTACTTC. The encoded protein is CATSKMYSYEQYF. The chain carries TRBV15 and TRBJ2-7; D ambiguous. In germline, CDR1 is LNHNV, CDR2 YYDKDF (reference sequence). The V and J ends lost 4 bases and 0 bases respectively, with 7 bases between them. This CDR3 is 13 amino acids long.

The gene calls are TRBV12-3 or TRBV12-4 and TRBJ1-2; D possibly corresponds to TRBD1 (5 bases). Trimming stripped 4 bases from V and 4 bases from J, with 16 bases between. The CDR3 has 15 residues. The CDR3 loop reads CASSSGPGARYGYTF. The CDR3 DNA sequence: TGTGCCAGCAGTTCGGGACCCGGGGCACGCTATGGCTACACCTTC.

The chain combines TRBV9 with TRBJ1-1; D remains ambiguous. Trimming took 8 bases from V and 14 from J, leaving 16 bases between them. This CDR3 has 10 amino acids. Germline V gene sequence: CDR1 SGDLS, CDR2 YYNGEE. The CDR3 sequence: CARKNTVAFF. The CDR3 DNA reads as TGTGCCAGAAAGAACACTGTAGCCTTCTTT.

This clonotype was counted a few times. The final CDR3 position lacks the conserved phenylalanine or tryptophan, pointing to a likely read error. The CDR3 spells CASSLHRGQPVQPQHS. The CDR3 DNA is TGTGCCAGCAGCCTTCACCGGGGACAACCTGTACAGCCCCAGCATTCT. The rearrangement uses TRBV2 and TRBJ1-5; tentative D call: TRBD1 (6 bases). Per the germline V gene, CDR1 is SNHLY and CDR2 is FYNNEI. CDR3 length: 16 amino acids. The ends were cut back, 6 bases at V and 7 bases at J, with 22 bases in the middle.

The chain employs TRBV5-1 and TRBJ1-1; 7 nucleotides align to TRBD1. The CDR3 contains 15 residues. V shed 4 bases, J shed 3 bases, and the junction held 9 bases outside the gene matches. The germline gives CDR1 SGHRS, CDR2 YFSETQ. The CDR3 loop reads CASSQRQGADTEAFF. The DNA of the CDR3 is TGCGCCAGCAGCCAGCGACAGGGTGCGGACACTGAAGCTTTCTTT.

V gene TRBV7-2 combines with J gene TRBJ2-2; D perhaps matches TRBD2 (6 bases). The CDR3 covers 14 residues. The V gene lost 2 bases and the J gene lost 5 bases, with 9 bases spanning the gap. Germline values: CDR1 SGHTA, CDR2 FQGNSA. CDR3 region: CASSLSGRTGELFF. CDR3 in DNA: TGTGCCAGCAGCTTATCAGGGAGGACCGGGGAGCTGTTTTTT. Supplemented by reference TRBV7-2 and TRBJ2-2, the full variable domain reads GAGVSQSPSNKVTEKGKDVELRCDPISGHTALYWYRQSLGQGLEFLIYFQGNSAPDKSGLPSDRFSAERTGGSVSTLTIQRTQQEDSAVYLCASSLSGRTGELFFGEGSRLTVL.